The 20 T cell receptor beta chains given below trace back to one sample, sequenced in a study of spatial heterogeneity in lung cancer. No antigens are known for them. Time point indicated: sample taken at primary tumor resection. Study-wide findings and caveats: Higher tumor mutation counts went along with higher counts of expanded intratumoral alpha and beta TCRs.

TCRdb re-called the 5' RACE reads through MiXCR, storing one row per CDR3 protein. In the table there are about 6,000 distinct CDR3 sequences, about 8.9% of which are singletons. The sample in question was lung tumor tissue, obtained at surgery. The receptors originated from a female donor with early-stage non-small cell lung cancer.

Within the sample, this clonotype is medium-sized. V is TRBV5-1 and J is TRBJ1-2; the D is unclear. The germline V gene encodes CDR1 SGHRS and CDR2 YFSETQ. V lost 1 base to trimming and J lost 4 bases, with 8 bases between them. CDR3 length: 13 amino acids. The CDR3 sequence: CASSLSTVYGYTF. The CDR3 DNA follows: TGCGCCAGCAGCTTGAGTACGGTCTATGGCTACACCTTC.

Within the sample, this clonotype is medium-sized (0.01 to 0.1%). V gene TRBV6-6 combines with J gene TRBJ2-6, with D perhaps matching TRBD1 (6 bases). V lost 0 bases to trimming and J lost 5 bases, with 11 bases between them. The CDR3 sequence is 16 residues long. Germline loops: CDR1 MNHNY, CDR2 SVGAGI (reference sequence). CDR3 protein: CASSYSTGRRANVLTF. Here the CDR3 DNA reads TGTGCCAGCAGTTACTCGACAGGCCGGAGGGCCAACGTCCTGACTTTC.

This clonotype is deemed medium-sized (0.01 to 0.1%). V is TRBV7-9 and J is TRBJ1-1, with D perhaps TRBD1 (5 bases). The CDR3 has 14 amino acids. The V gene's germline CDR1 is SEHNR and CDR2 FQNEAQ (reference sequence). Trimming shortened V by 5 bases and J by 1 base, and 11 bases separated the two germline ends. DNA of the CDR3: TGTGCCAGCAGCCGCAACACAGGGAACACTGAAGCTTTCTTT. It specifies CASSRNTGNTEAFF.

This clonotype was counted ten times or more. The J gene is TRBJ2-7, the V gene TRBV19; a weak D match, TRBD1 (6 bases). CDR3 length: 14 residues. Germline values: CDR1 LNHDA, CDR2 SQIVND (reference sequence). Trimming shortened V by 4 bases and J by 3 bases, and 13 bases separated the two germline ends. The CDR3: CASSNPGTNYEQYF. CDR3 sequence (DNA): TGTGCCAGTAGTAACCCCGGGACAAACTACGAGCAGTACTTC. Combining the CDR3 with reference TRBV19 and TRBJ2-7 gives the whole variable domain DGGITQSPKYLFRKEGQNVTLSCEQNLNHDAMYWYRQDPGQGLRLIYYSQIVNDFQKGDIAEGYSVSREKKESFPLTVTSAQKNPTAFYLCASSNPGTNYEQYFGPGTRLTVT.

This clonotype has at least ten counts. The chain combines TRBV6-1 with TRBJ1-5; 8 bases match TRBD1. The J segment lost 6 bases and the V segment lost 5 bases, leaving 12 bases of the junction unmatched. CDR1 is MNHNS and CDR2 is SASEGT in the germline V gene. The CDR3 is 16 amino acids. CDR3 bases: TGTGCCAGCAGTAGATCGACAGGGGATGGGAGTCAGCCCCAGCATTTT. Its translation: CASSRSTGDGSQPQHF.

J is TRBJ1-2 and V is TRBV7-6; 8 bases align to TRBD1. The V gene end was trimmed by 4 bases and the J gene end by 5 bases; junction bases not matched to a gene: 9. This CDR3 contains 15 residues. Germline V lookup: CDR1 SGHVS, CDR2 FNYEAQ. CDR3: CASSSGQGGGYGYTF. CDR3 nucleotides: TGTGCCAGCAGCTCAGGACAGGGAGGGGGGTATGGCTACACCTTC.

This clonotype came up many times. CDR3 region: CASSRNTEAFF. The CDR3 DNA is TGTGCCAGCAGCCGGAACACTGAAGCTTTCTTT. The chain carries TRBV6-5 and TRBJ1-1; no clear D. Germline CDR1 reads MNHEY; CDR2 reads SVGAGI. The CDR3 length is 11 residues. Trimming left V 6 bases short and J 1 base short, with 3 bases between.

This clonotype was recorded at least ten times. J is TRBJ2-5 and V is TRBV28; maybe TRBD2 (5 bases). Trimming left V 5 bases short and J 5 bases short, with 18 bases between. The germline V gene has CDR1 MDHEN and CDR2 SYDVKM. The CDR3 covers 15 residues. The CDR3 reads CASSPTAAAEETQYF. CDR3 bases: TGTGCCAGCAGTCCAACGGCAGCGGCAGAGGAGACCCAGTACTTC. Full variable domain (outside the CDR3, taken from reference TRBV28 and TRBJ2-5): DVKVTQSSRYLVKRTGEKVFLECVQDMDHENMFWYRQDPGLGLRLIYFSYDVKMKEKGDIPEGYSVSREKKERFSLILESASTNQTSMYLCASSPTAAAEETQYFGPGTRLLVL.

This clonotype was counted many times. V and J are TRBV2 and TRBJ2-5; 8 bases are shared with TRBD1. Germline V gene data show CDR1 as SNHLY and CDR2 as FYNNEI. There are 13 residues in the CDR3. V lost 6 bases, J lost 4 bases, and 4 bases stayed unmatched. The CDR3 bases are TGTGCCAGCAGCGGGACAGGCGTAGAGACCCAGTACTTC. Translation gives CASSGTGVETQYF. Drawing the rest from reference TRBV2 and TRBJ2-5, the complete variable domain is EPEVTQTPSHQVTQMGQEVILRCVPISNHLYFYWYRQILGQKVEFLVSFYNNEISEKSEIFDDQFSVERPDGSNFTLKIRSTKLEDSAMYFCASSGTGVETQYFGPGTRLLVL.

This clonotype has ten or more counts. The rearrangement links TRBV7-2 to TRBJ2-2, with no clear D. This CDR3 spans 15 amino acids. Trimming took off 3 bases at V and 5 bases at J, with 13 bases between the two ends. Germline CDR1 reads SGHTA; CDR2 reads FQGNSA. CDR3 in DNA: TGTGCCAGCAGCTTCGCCACTTTTGCTACCGGGGAGCTGTTTTTT. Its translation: CASSFATFATGELFF.

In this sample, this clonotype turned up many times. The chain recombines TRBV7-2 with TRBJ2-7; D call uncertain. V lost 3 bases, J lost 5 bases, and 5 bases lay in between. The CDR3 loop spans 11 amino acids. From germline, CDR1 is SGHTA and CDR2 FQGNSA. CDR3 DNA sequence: TGTGCCAGCAGCTTCAAGAACGAGCAGTACTTC. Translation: CASSFKNEQYF.

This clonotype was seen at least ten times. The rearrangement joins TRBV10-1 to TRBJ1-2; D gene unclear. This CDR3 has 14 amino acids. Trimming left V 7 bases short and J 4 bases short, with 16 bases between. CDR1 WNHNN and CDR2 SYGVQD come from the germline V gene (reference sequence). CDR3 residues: CASTPRNSVYGYTF. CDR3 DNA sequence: TGCGCCAGCACCCCAAGAAACAGTGTCTATGGCTACACCTTC.

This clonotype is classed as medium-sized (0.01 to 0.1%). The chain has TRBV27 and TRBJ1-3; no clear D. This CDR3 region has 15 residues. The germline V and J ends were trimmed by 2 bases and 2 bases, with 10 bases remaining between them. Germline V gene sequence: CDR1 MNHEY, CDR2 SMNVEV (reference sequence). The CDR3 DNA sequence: TGTGCCAGCAGTTTAAGAGGGTTCGCTGGAAACACCATATATTTT. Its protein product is CASSLRGFAGNTIYF.

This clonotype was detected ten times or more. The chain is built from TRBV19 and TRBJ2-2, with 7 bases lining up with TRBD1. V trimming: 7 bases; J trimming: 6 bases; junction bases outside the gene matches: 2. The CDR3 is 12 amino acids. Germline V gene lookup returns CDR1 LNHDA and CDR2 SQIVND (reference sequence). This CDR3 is CASTQGAGELFF. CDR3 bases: TGTGCCAGTACTCAGGGGGCCGGGGAGCTGTTTTTT.

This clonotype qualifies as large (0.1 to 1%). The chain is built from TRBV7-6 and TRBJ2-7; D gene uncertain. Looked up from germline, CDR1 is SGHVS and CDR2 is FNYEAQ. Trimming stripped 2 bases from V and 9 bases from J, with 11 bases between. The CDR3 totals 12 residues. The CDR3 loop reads CASSLIPGTQYF. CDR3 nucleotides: TGTGCCAGCAGCTTAATTCCCGGAACGCAGTACTTC.

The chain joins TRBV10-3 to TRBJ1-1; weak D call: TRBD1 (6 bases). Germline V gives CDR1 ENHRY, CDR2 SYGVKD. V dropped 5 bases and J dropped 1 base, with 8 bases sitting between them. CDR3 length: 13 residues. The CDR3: CAISLQGNTEAFF. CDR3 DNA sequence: TGTGCCATCAGTCTACAGGGGAACACTGAAGCTTTCTTT.

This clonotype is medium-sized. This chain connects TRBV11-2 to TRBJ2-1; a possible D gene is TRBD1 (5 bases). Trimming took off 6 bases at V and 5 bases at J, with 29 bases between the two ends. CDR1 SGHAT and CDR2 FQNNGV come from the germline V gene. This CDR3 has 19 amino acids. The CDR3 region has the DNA TGTGCCAGCAGGGGTTCTGGGCAGGGTGGCCCTTCTTGGAACAATGAGCAGTTCTTC. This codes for CASRGSGQGGPSWNNEQFF.

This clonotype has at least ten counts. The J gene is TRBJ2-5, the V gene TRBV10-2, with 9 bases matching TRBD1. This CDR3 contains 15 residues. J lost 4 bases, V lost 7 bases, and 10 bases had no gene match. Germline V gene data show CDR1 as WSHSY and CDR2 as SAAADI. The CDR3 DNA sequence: TGCGCCAGCAACGGACAGGGGTTGGGTTCAGAGACCCAGTACTTC. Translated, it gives CASNGQGLGSETQYF.

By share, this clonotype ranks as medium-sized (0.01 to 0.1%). The CDR3 loop reads CASSQGDYYNEQFF. For the CDR3, the DNA is TGCGCCAGCAGCCAGGGGGACTACTACAATGAGCAGTTCTTC. The chain uses TRBV4-1 and TRBJ2-1; 7 bases are a match to TRBD2. The germline V gene encodes CDR1 MGHRA and CDR2 YSYEKL. V was clipped by 3 bases and J by 3 bases; unmatched bases: 2. This CDR3 has 14 amino acids.

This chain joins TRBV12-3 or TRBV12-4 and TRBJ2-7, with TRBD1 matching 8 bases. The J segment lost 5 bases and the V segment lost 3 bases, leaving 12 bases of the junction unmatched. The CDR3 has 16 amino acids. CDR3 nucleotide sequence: TGTGCCAGCAGTTTTAGCTCAGGGGGCGCTTTCGACGAGCAGTACTTC. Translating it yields CASSFSSGGAFDEQYF.